The sample holds many counts of the clone carrying this T cell receptor (beta chain). The source of the sample is a study of read filtering for tumor transcriptome and immune sequencing. Molecular barcoded adaptors covering alpha/delta and beta/gamma chains were used on roughly 400 ng RNA. TCRdb fed the reads into MiXCR, producing one record per CDR3 protein. The table has approximately 150,000 distinct CDR3 sequences, around 13% seen once; the top ten hold 7.5% to 10%. CDR1 is SGHRS and CDR2 is YFSETQ in the germline V gene. V shed 0 bases and J shed 3 bases, with 10 bases lying between them. The CDR3 contains 15 residues.

The sequenced material came from a population of CD138-negative cells sorted from bone marrow. The J gene is TRBJ2-1, the V gene TRBV5-1; the D gene is possibly TRBD2 (6 bases). The source is a donor at least 40 years old with multiple myeloma. The CDR3 DNA reads as TGCGCCAGCAGCTTGGTCGGCGGGGACTACAATGAGCAGTTCTTC. This gives the protein CASSLVGGDYNEQFF. Based on the CDR3 plus reference TRBV5-1 and TRBJ2-1, the full variable domain is KAGVTQTPRYLIKTRGQQVTLSCSPISGHRSVSWYQQTPGQGLQFLFEYFSETQRNKGNFPGRFSGRQFSNSRSEMNVSTLELGDSALYLCASSLVGGDYNEQFFGPGTRLTVL.